These 32 T cell receptor beta chains were all obtained from the same sample, sequenced in a study of blood T cell repertoires in COVID-19. Only in-frame clones appear in the TCRdb table, and some are missing; sequencing was by immunoSEQ multiplex PCR. The sample contains tens of thousands of clones, 80% to 90% of which appear only once. The sequenced sample consisted of peripheral blood. The receptor set was obtained from a man aged 65 to 85 with acute or convalescent COVID-19.

This clone was seen only once. The genes are TRBV7-7 and TRBJ2-2; TRBD2 agrees at 7 bases. The CDR3 spans 15 residues. In germline, CDR1 is SSHAT, CDR2 FNYEAQ (reference sequence). The ends lost 5 bases at V and 0 bases at J; junction bases unmatched: 3. The CDR3 bases are TGTGCCAGCAGCGCGGGACTATCGAACACCGGGGAGCTGTTTTTT. This encodes CASSAGLSNTGELFF.

The V call is TRBV10-3, the J call TRBJ1-4; D unclear. The V and J ends lost 2 bases and 5 bases respectively, with 9 bases between them. Germline assignment: CDR1 ENHRY and CDR2 SYGVKD. The CDR3 length is 14 residues. CDR3 sequence reads: CAISEIRTNEKLFF. The DNA of the CDR3 is TGTGCCATCAGTGAGATTCGAACAAATGAAAAACTGTTTTTT.

This sequence joins TRBV7-2 and TRBJ2-5; tentatively, D is TRBD2 (6 bases). This CDR3 has 14 amino acids. Germline V gives CDR1 SGHTA, CDR2 FQGNSA. V dropped 1 base and J dropped 4 bases, with 10 bases sitting between them. The CDR3 sequence is CASSLVEGGETQYF. The DNA for the CDR3 is TGTGCCAGCAGCTTAGTTGAGGGAGGAGAGACCCAGTACTTC. The full variable domain, completed using reference TRBV7-2 and TRBJ2-5, is GAGVSQSPSNKVTEKGKDVELRCDPISGHTALYWYRQSLGQGLEFLIYFQGNSAPDKSGLPSDRFSAERTGGSVSTLTIQRTQQEDSAVYLCASSLVEGGETQYFGPGTRLLVL.

V is TRBV28 and J is TRBJ1-1; weak D call: TRBD1 (6 bases). Per the germline V gene, CDR1 is MDHEN and CDR2 is SYDVKM. CDR3 length equals 14 residues. V dropped 5 bases and J dropped 8 bases, with 18 bases sitting between them. CDR3 coding DNA: TGTGCCAGCAGTACCCAGGGGCCCGGGAGGGAAGCTTTCTTT. This translates into CASSTQGPGREAFF.

The CDR3 bases are TGTGCCAGCAGTTTATCGGCAGGAACCTACACCTACGAGCAGTACTTC. This gives the protein CASSLSAGTYTYEQYF. The chain joins TRBV27 to TRBJ2-7; D gene unclear. Germline-derived CDR1 and CDR2 are MNHEY and SMNVEV (reference sequence). The CDR3 extends over 16 amino acids. V was pared by 0 bases and J by 2 bases, with 14 bases between.

The table lists this clone with a count of one. This chain joins TRBV11-2 and TRBJ2-7; 9 bases line up with TRBD2. CDR3 length: 13 residues. Germline CDR1 is SGHAT and CDR2 is FQNNGV. The ends lost 1 base at V and 7 bases at J; junction bases unmatched: 2. The DNA for the CDR3 is TGTGCCAGCAGCTTAGTAGCGGGGGCAGAGCAGTACTTC. It codes for CASSLVAGAEQYF.

The chain uses TRBV10-3 and TRBJ1-6; TRBD1 aligns across 7 bases. CDR3 size: 15 residues. Germline V gene lookup returns CDR1 ENHRY and CDR2 SYGVKD. The trim removed 2 bases at V and 7 bases at J, leaving 5 bases unmatched. CDR3 in amino acids: CAISERGQTNSPLHF. DNA of the CDR3: TGTGCCATCAGTGAGAGGGGACAGACGAATTCACCCCTCCACTTT.

This clone was found once. The chain carries TRBV5-1 and TRBJ1-3; tentatively, D is TRBD1 (6 bases). This CDR3 spans 14 amino acids. The V end was cut by 1 base, the J end by 12 bases, with 17 bases between. Germline V lookup: CDR1 SGHRS, CDR2 YFSETQ. The DNA of the CDR3 is TGCGCCAGCAGCTTGACAGGCTTTAGGGACAACATATATTTT. It translates to CASSLTGFRDNIYF.

This sequence joins TRBV29-1 and TRBJ1-6, with 7 bases identical to TRBD1. Per the germline V gene, CDR1 is SQVTM and CDR2 is ANQGSEA. V dropped 4 bases and J dropped 5; count of bases not matched to a gene: 5. This CDR3 comprises 14 residues. Here the CDR3 DNA reads TGCAGCGTTGTGGGGACAGAAGATAATTCACCCCTCCACTTT. Translating it yields CSVVGTEDNSPLHF.

The chain has TRBV10-3 and TRBJ2-7, with a weak D call TRBD2 (6 bases). The V end lost 7 bases, the J end lost 5 bases, and 12 bases lay between the germline ends. Per the germline V gene, CDR1 is ENHRY and CDR2 is SYGVKD. The CDR3 runs 12 residues. CDR3 loop: CAIKASDDEQYF. The DNA of the CDR3 is TGTGCCATCAAAGCTAGCGATGACGAGCAGTACTTC.

The CDR3 loop reads CSVRGPGELFF. In nucleotides, the CDR3 is TGCAGTGTTAGGGGGCCTGGGGAGCTGTTTTTT. The rearrangement joins TRBV20-1 to TRBJ2-2; TRBD1 matches 7 bases. The CDR3 length is 11 residues. J lost 8 bases, V lost 7 bases, and 4 bases had no gene match. In germline, CDR1 is DFQATT, CDR2 SNEGSKA (reference sequence).

This chain connects TRBV5-1 to TRBJ1-5; D ambiguous. Per germline, CDR1 SGHRS and CDR2 YFSETQ. The CDR3 has 13 residues. Trimming stripped 0 bases from V and 4 bases from J, with 5 bases between. The CDR3 DNA reads TGCGCCAGCAGCTTGGCCGGGAATCAGCCCCAGCATTTT. This translates into CASSLAGNQPQHF.

V usage is TRBV6-1 and J usage is TRBJ1-2, with a possible D match to TRBD1 (5 bases). The CDR3 sequence is 16 residues long. Germline V CDR1 and CDR2: MNHNS, SASEGT. Deletions cut 1 base from V and 1 base from J, with 13 bases between. Here the CDR3 reads CASSEVRTQFNYGYTF. The CDR3 coding sequence is TGTGCCAGCAGTGAAGTCCGGACACAATTTAACTATGGCTACACCTTC.

J is TRBJ2-5 and V is TRBV15; TRBD2 matches 11 bases. Germline CDR1 reads LNHNV; CDR2 reads YYDKDF (reference sequence). This CDR3 contains 16 residues. V dropped 5 bases and J dropped 3; count of bases not matched to a gene: 8. CDR3 sequence reads: CATSPGTSGAEETQYF. The CDR3 DNA follows: TGTGCCACCAGCCCCGGGACTAGCGGCGCGGAAGAGACCCAGTACTTC.

The chain employs TRBV24-1 and TRBJ2-1; no reliable D call. In germline, CDR1 is KGHDR, CDR2 SFDVKD. This CDR3 spans 12 amino acids. The V and J ends lost 5 bases and 3 bases respectively, with 4 bases between them. The CDR3 bases are TGTGCCACCAGTGGCAGCTACAATGAGCAGTTCTTC. Translated: CATSGSYNEQFF.

J is TRBJ2-5 and V is TRBV9, with TRBD2 as a possible D gene (5 bases). V was pared by 4 bases and J by 5 bases, with 12 bases between. The CDR3 is 13 residues long. Germline assignment: CDR1 SGDLS and CDR2 YYNGEE. CDR3 in DNA: TGTGCCAGCAGCCTAAGACTATCTGAGACCCAGTACTTC. This sequence encodes CASSLRLSETQYF.

V usage is TRBV2 and J usage is TRBJ2-5; 8 bases line up with TRBD1. The V and J ends lost 4 bases and 5 bases, in that order; junction bases with no gene match: 6. CDR1 and CDR2 from the germline V gene are SNHLY and FYNNEI. CDR3 size: 14 residues. CDR3 sequence: CASSADRVAETQYF. The CDR3 DNA reads as TGTGCCAGCAGTGCGGACAGGGTGGCGGAGACCCAGTACTTC. The complete variable domain, with remaining parts taken from reference TRBV2 and TRBJ2-5, reads EPEVTQTPSHQVTQMGQEVILRCVPISNHLYFYWYRQILGQKVEFLVSFYNNEISEKSEIFDDQFSVERPDGSNFTLKIRSTKLEDSAMYFCASSADRVAETQYFGPGTRLLVL.

The chain joins TRBV5-1 to TRBJ2-1; 10 bases line up with TRBD1. The V gene's germline CDR1 is SGHRS and CDR2 YFSETQ. The trim removed 5 bases at V and 5 bases at J, leaving 10 bases unmatched. The CDR3 covers 16 residues. The DNA for the CDR3 is TGCGCCAGCAGTGGGACAGGGGCCCCTCCCGACAATGAGCAGTTCTTC. Translated: CASSGTGAPPDNEQFF.

This clone was recorded once. The rearrangement links TRBV28 to TRBJ2-7; D is perhaps TRBD2 (5 bases). The length of the CDR3 is 16 residues. CDR1 and CDR2 from the germline V gene are MDHEN and SYDVKM. The V and J ends lost 4 bases and 4 bases respectively, with 20 bases between them. CDR3 nucleotide sequence: TGTGCCAGCAGTTCAATACTTGACGCGGAGGATTACGAGCAGTACTTC. It codes for CASSSILDAEDYEQYF.

This clone occurred once. The chain couples TRBV4-1 to TRBJ1-3; weak D call: TRBD1 (5 bases). The CDR3 has 15 amino acids. Germline loops: CDR1 MGHRA, CDR2 YSYEKL. Trimming pared 0 bases from V and 3 bases from J, leaving 9 bases between. The chain's CDR3 is CASSQDGQGGNTIYF. CDR3 sequence (DNA): TGCGCCAGCAGCCAAGATGGGCAGGGTGGAAACACCATATATTTT.

The genes are TRBV6-5 and TRBJ1-1; D is uncertain. The germline V gene encodes CDR1 MNHEY and CDR2 SVGAGI. This CDR3 is built from 12 residues. Trimming pared 5 bases from V and 3 bases from J, leaving 7 bases between. The CDR3 DNA follows: TGTGCCAGCAGTCCCTCGGACACTGAAGCTTTCTTT. Translated, it gives CASSPSDTEAFF.

The CDR3: CASSLAGGQVGTEAFF. The CDR3 DNA reads TGCGCCAGCAGCTTGGCCGGGGGGCAAGTTGGCACTGAAGCTTTCTTT. V is TRBV5-1 and J is TRBJ1-1, with D possibly matching TRBD1 (6 bases). CDR1 SGHRS and CDR2 YFSETQ come from the germline V gene. Trimming took 0 bases from V and 4 from J, leaving 16 bases between them. CDR3 size: 16 residues.

The rearrangement uses TRBV2 and TRBJ1-2; maybe TRBD1 (6 bases). V gave up 6 bases and J gave up 4 bases, with 15 bases separating them. The CDR3 extends over 14 amino acids. The V gene's germline CDR1 is SNHLY and CDR2 FYNNEI. CDR3 in amino acids: CASRTEGGGYGYTF. CDR3 DNA sequence: TGTGCCAGCAGGACCGAGGGGGGGGGCTATGGCTACACCTTC.

This chain links TRBV5-1 with TRBJ2-7, with 7 bases fitting TRBD1. Germline-derived CDR1 and CDR2 are SGHRS and YFSETQ. CDR3 length: 14 amino acids. With 3 bases clipped from V and 2 bases from J, the junction kept 5 bases outside the gene matches. In nucleotides, the CDR3 is TGCGCCAGCAGCTCCGGGACAGCAGCCTACGAGCAGTACTTC. Translation: CASSSGTAAYEQYF. Drawing the rest from reference TRBV5-1 and TRBJ2-7, the complete variable domain is KAGVTQTPRYLIKTRGQQVTLSCSPISGHRSVSWYQQTPGQGLQFLFEYFSETQRNKGNFPGRFSGRQFSNSRSEMNVSTLELGDSALYLCASSSGTAAYEQYFGPGTRLTVT.

This clone was detected only once. This chain connects TRBV11-2 to TRBJ2-1, with 7 bases matching TRBD2. V lost 7 bases to trimming and J lost 4 bases; unmatched junction nucleotides: 4. Germline lookup yields CDR1 SGHAT and CDR2 FQNNGV. The CDR3 consists of 13 residues. CDR3 residues: CASMREWYNEQFF. CDR3 nucleotides: TGTGCCAGCATGCGGGAGTGGTACAATGAGCAGTTCTTC.

This clone was counted only a few times. V usage is TRBV20-1 and J usage is TRBJ1-2; D ambiguous. CDR1 DFQATT and CDR2 SNEGSKA come from the germline V gene (reference sequence). V was trimmed by 5 bases and J by 8 bases, leaving 9 bases between them. The CDR3 spans 10 residues. The CDR3 bases are TGCAGTGCTCTTGAAGAGGGCTACACCTTC. Protein product: CSALEEGYTF.

The chain recombines TRBV19 with TRBJ1-5, with 7 nucleotides matching TRBD1. Germline values: CDR1 LNHDA, CDR2 SQIVND (reference sequence). Unmatched junction bases numbered 4, after V lost 1 base and J lost 4 bases. The length of the CDR3 is 15 residues. CDR3 DNA sequence: TGTGCCAGTAGTATAGTCCCAGGGGGTAATCAGCCCCAGCATTTT. As protein: CASSIVPGGNQPQHF.

This chain uses TRBV1 with TRBJ2-5; TRBD1, as called in the table, went unchecked against the DNA. TRBV1 is recorded as a pseudogene. The CDR3 totals 13 residues. In nucleotides, the CDR3 is TGCACCAGCAGCTGGGACACCCAAGAGACCCAGTACTTC. Translating it yields CTSSWDTQETQYF.

This rearrangement joins TRBV6-2 or TRBV6-3 to TRBJ2-5, with a possible D match to TRBD2 (5 bases). From germline, CDR1 is MNHEY and CDR2 SVGEGT. With 2 bases removed from V and 4 bases from J, the gap between germline ends came to 11 bases. The CDR3 has 14 amino acids. This CDR3 reads CASSYGLAGETQYF. DNA of the CDR3: TGTGCCAGCAGTTACGGTCTCGCGGGAGAGACCCAGTACTTC.

DNA for the CDR3: TGTGCCAGCAGCTTACGAGCGGGAGAAAGGGTTGAGCAGTTCTTC. Translating it yields CASSLRAGERVEQFF. V and J are TRBV11-3 and TRBJ2-1; TRBD2 aligns across 8 bases. The CDR3 runs 15 residues. V trimming: 2 bases; J trimming: 9 bases; junction bases outside the gene matches: 9. Looked up from germline, CDR1 is SGHNT and CDR2 is YENEEA. The full variable domain, its missing parts supplied by reference TRBV11-3 and TRBJ2-1, is EAGVVQSPRYKIIEKKQPVAFWCNPISGHNTLYWYLQNLGQGPELLIRYENEEAVDDSQLPKDRFSAERLKGVDSTLKIQPAELGDSAVYLCASSLRAGERVEQFFGPGTRLTVL.

Only a few counts were recorded for this clone. The chain has TRBV7-9 and TRBJ1-5; 11 bases align to TRBD1. CDR1 SEHNR and CDR2 FQNEAQ come from the germline V gene (reference sequence). The CDR3 is 15 amino acids. Trimming took 8 bases from V and 0 from J; bases not matched to a gene: 3. As DNA, the CDR3 is TGTGCCAGCGGGACAGGGGGATATAGCAATCAGCCCCAGCATTTT. As protein: CASGTGGYSNQPQHF. Full variable domain (remainder filled in from reference TRBV7-9 and TRBJ1-5): DTGVSQNPRHKITKRGQNVTFRCDPISEHNRLYWYRQTLGQGPEFLTYFQNEAQLEKSRLLSDRFSAERPKGSFSTLEIQRTEQGDSAMYLCASGTGGYSNQPQHFGDGTRLSIL.

This sequence joins TRBV18 and TRBJ1-5; D possibly corresponds to TRBD1 (5 bases). From germline, CDR1 is KGHSH and CDR2 LQKENI. With 4 bases removed from V and 4 bases from J, the gap between germline ends came to 14 bases. The CDR3 contains 15 residues. CDR3 DNA sequence: TGTGCCAGCTCACTCGCCCTCCAGGGAAATCAGCCCCAGCATTTT. It translates to CASSLALQGNQPQHF.